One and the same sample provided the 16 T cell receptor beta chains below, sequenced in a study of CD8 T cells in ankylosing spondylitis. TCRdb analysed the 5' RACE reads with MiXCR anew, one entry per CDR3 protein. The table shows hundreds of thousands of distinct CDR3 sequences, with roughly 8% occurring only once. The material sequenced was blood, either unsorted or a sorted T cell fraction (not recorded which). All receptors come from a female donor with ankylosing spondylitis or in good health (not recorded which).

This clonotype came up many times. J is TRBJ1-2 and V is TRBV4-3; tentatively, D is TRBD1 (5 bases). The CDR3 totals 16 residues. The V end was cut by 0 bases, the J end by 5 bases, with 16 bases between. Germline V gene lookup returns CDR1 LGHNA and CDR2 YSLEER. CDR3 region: CASSQDFPGRGYGYTF. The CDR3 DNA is TGCGCCAGCAGCCAAGATTTTCCGGGACGGGGATATGGCTACACCTTC.

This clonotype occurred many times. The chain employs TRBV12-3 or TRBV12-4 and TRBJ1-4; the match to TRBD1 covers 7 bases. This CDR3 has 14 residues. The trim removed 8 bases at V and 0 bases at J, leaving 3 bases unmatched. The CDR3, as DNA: TGTGCCAGCGGGGACAGTGCAACTAATGAAAAACTGTTTTTT. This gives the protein CASGDSATNEKLFF.

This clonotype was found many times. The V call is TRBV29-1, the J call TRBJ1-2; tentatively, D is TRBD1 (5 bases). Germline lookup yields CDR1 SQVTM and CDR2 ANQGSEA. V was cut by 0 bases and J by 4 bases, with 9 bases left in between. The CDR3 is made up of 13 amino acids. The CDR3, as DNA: TGCAGCGTTGAAGATCGGGGGAGCTATGGCTACACCTTC. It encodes CSVEDRGSYGYTF.

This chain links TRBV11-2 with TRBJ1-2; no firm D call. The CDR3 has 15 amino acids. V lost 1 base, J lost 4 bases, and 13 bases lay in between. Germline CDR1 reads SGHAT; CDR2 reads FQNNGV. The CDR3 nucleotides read TGTGCCAGCAGCTTAGGGAGAGGTTGGACCTATGGCTACACCTTC. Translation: CASSLGRGWTYGYTF.

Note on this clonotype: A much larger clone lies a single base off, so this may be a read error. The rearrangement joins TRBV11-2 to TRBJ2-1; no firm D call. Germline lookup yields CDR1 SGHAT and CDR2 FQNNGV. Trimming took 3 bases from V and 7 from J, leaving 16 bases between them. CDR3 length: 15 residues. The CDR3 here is CASSLGQRSRNEQFF. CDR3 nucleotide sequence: TGTGCCAGCAGCTTGGGTCAGCGTTCTCGGAATGAGCAGTTCTTC.

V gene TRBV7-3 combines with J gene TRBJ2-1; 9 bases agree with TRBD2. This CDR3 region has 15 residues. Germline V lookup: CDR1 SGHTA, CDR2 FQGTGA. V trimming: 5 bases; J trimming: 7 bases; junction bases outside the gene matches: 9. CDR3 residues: CASSPMVAGENEQFF. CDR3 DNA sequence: TGTGCCAGCAGCCCCATGGTAGCGGGAGAGAATGAGCAGTTCTTC.

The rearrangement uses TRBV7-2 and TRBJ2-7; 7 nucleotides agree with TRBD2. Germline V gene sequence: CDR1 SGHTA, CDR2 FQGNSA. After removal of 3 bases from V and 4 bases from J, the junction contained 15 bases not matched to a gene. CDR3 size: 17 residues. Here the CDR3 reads CASSLDGWQGGGYEQYF. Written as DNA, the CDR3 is TGTGCCAGCAGCTTGGACGGGTGGCAGGGCGGGGGTTACGAGCAGTACTTC.

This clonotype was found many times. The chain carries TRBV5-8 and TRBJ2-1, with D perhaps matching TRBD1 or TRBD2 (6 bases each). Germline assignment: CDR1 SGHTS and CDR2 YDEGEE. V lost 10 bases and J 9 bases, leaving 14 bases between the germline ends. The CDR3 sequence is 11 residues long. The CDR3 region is CALRGGGEQFF. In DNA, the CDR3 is TGTGCCCTCAGGGGAGGCGGTGAGCAGTTCTTC.

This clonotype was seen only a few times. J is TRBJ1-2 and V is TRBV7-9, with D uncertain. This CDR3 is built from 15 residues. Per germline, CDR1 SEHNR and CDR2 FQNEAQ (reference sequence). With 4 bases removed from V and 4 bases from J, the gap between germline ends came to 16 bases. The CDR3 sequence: CASSWTGKRPYGYTF. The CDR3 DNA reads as TGTGCCAGCAGCTGGACGGGAAAAAGGCCCTATGGCTACACCTTC.

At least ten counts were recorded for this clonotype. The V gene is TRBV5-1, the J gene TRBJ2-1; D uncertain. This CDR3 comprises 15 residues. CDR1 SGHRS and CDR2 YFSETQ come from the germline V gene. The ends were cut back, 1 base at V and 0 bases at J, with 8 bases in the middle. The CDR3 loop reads CASSLSTPSYNEQFF. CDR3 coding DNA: TGCGCCAGCAGCTTGTCGACTCCCTCCTACAATGAGCAGTTCTTC.

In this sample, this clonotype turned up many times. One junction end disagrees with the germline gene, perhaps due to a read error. The CDR3 sequence: CGVVGTVLNTEAFF. The CDR3 region has the DNA TGCGGCGTTGTTGGGACAGTACTAAACACTGAAGCTTTCTTT. The chain recombines TRBV29-1 with TRBJ1-1; 7 positions match TRBD1. Germline-derived CDR1 and CDR2 are SQVTM and ANQGSEA. The CDR3 loop spans 14 amino acids.

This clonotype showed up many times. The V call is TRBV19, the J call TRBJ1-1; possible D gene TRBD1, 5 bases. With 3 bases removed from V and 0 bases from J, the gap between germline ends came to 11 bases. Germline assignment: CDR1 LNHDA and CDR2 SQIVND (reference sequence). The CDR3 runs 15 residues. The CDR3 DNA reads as TGTGCCAGTAGTATGGGAGACAGACTGAACACTGAAGCTTTCTTT. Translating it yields CASSMGDRLNTEAFF.

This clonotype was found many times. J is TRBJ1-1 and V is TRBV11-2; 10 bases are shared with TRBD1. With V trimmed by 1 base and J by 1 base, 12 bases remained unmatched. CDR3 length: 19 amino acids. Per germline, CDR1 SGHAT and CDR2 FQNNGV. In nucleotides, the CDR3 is TGTGCCAGCAGCTTAGTCTACTTTGGGACAGGGGTTCCGAACACTGAAGCTTTCTTT. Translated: CASSLVYFGTGVPNTEAFF.

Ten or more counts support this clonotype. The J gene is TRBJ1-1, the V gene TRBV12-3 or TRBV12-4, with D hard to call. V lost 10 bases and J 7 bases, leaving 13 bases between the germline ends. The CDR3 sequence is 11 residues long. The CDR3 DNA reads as TGTGCCACCCTTGCGCAGATTGAAGCTTTCTTT. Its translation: CATLAQIEAFF.

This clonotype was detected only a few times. This CDR3 reads CASGPAGNNEQFF. CDR3 DNA: TGTGCCAGCGGACCGGCGGGTAACAATGAGCAGTTCTTC. The chain combines TRBV5-6 with TRBJ2-1; weak D call: TRBD2 (5 bases). The germline CDR1 and CDR2 sequences are SGHDT and YYEEEE. The length of the CDR3 is 13 residues. The V end was cut by 7 bases, the J end by 5 bases, with 13 bases between.

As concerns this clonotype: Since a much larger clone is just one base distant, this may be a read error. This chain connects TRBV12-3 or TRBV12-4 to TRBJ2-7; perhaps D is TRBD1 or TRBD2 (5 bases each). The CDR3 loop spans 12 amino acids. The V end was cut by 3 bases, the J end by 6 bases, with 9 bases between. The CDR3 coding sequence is TGTGCCAGCAGTTTGAGGGGCGGCGAGCAGTACTTC. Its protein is CASSLRGGEQYF.